What follows are 10 T cell receptor beta chains derived from one specimen sequenced in a study of blood T cell repertoires in COVID-19. The method was immunoSEQ multiplex PCR; TCRdb's version includes in-frame clones alone and lacks a portion of them. The data contain about 150,000 clones, roughly 90% of them singletons. Sequenced material: peripheral blood. The receptor source for this set is a woman in her sixties with active or convalescent COVID-19.

The chain uses TRBV2 and TRBJ1-5, with a weak D call TRBD1 (5 bases). V was cut by 5 bases and J by 6 bases, with 11 bases left in between. The length of the CDR3 is 13 residues. CDR1 is SNHLY, CDR2 FYNNEI, per germline. The CDR3 protein is CASSLGEVQPQHF. CDR3 DNA: TGTGCCAGCAGTCTGGGGGAGGTTCAGCCCCAGCATTTT.

J is TRBJ1-2 and V is TRBV11-2; D is undetermined. The V gene lost 1 base and the J gene lost 0 bases, with 6 bases spanning the gap. The CDR3 runs to 14 residues. Germline CDR1 is SGHAT and CDR2 is FQNNGV. The CDR3 region is CASSLGTANYGYTF. The CDR3 nucleotides are TGTGCCAGCAGCTTAGGAACAGCTAACTATGGCTACACCTTC.

This clone has just a few counts. This chain connects TRBV13 to TRBJ1-3; no clear D gene. The germline V gene has CDR1 PRHDT and CDR2 FYEKMQ (reference sequence). The CDR3 has 14 amino acids. V was shortened by 4 bases and J by 0 bases, with 7 bases between the two germline ends. The CDR3: CASSSKFSGNTIYF. In DNA form, the CDR3 reads TGTGCCAGCAGCTCAAAATTCTCTGGAAACACCATATATTTT.

V gene TRBV6-1 combines with J gene TRBJ2-4; D unclear. This CDR3 is built from 12 residues. V lost 9 bases and J 7 bases, leaving 13 bases between the germline ends. CDR1 is MNHNS and CDR2 is SASEGT in the germline V gene. CDR3 sequence (DNA): TGTGCCAGTAAAAAAATCGGGAACATTCAGTACTTC. Protein sequence: CASKKIGNIQYF.

The chain carries TRBV7-9 and TRBJ2-3, with D possibly being TRBD1 (7 bases). V was pared by 5 bases and J by 5 bases, with 14 bases between. Germline V gene data show CDR1 as SEHNR and CDR2 as FQNEAQ (reference sequence). The CDR3 extends over 14 amino acids. The DNA for the CDR3 is TGTGCCAGCAGCGATTCAGGGGGGAGAGATACGCAGTATTTT. Translated: CASSDSGGRDTQYF.

This sequence joins TRBV12-3 or TRBV12-4 and TRBJ1-5; D gene unclear. The CDR3 is 12 amino acids. V was pared by 7 bases and J by 5 bases, with 9 bases between. CDR3 sequence (DNA): TGTGCCAGCACCTACGGGGATCAGCCCCAGCATTTT. Its translation is CASTYGDQPQHF.

This chain joins TRBV19 and TRBJ2-1, with 11 bases that match TRBD1. Per germline, CDR1 LNHDA and CDR2 SQIVND (reference sequence). With 1 base clipped from V and 3 bases from J, the junction kept 5 bases outside the gene matches. This CDR3 has 17 residues. The CDR3 DNA follows: TGTGCCAGTAGTATAGCAAGCGGGACAGGGGGCTACAATGAGCAGTTCTTC. Its translation is CASSIASGTGGYNEQFF.

This clone was picked up many times. The junction and the germline gene differ at one end; a read error may be behind it. V and J are TRBV27 and TRBJ1-1; 7 positions match TRBD1. This CDR3 spans 14 amino acids. The germline gives CDR1 MNHEY, CDR2 SMNVEV (reference sequence). The DNA for the CDR3 is TGTGCCAGCAGGGATAACCGGGACAGCCTGTTTCCGTTATTT. It yields the protein CASRDNRDSLFPLF.

As DNA, the CDR3 is TGTGCCAGCAAGGAGGGCAACTCACCCCTCCACTTT. It encodes CASKEGNSPLHF. This chain uses TRBV6-6 with TRBJ1-6; the D is unclear. V was pared by 7 bases and J by 10 bases, with 11 bases between. CDR1 and CDR2 (germline): MNHNY, SVGAGI (reference sequence). The CDR3 sequence is 12 residues long.

The CDR3 nucleotides read TGTGCCAGCAGCCACGGAGGGGACACTGAAGCTTTCTTT. Protein: CASSHGGDTEAFF. The V and J genes are TRBV11-3 and TRBJ1-1, with D possibly TRBD1 on 5 matching bases. Germline-derived CDR1 and CDR2 are SGHNT and YENEEA. Trimming removed 5 bases from V and 3 bases from J, with 10 bases in between. This CDR3 is built from 13 residues. Complete variable domain (other parts from reference TRBV11-3 and TRBJ1-1): EAGVVQSPRYKIIEKKQPVAFWCNPISGHNTLYWYLQNLGQGPELLIRYENEEAVDDSQLPKDRFSAERLKGVDSTLKIQPAELGDSAVYLCASSHGGDTEAFFGQGTRLTVV.